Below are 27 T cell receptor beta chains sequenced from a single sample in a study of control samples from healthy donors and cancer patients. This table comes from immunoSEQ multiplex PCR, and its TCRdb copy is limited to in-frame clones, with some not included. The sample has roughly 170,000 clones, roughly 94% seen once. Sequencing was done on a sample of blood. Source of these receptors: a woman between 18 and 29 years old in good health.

The CDR3 bases are TGTGCCAGCTCACCACTCGTACCCGGGAACACTGAAGCTTTCTTT. Translation gives CASSPLVPGNTEAFF. V usage is TRBV18 and J usage is TRBJ1-1, with D hard to call. The CDR3 spans 15 residues. CDR1 and CDR2 (germline): KGHSH, LQKENI. Trimming left V 1 base short and J 1 base short, with 10 bases between.

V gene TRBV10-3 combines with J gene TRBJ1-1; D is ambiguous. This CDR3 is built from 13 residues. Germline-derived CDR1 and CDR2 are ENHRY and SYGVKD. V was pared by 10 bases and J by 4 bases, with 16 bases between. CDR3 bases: TGTGCCACTTATGGCCTCGAGTTCACTGAAGCTTTCTTT. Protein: CATYGLEFTEAFF.

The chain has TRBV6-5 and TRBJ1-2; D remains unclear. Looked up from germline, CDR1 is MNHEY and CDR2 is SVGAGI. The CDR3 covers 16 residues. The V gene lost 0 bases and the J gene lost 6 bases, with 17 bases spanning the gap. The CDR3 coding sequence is TGTGCCAGCAGTTACTCGAAGGGCGGCGGAGGCGATGGCTACACCTTC. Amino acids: CASSYSKGGGGDGYTF.

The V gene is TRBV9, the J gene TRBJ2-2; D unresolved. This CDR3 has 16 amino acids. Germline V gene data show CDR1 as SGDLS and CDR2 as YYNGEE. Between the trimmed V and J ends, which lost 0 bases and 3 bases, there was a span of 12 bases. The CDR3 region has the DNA TGTGCCAGCAGCGTAGATGGGGTAACATACACCGGGGAGCTGTTTTTT. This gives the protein CASSVDGVTYTGELFF.

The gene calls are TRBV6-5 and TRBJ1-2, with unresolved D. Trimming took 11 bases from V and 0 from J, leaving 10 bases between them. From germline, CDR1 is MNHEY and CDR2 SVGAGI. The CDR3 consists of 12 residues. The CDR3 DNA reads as TGTGCCGTAAAATCAGCTAACTATGGCTACACCTTC. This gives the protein CAVKSANYGYTF.

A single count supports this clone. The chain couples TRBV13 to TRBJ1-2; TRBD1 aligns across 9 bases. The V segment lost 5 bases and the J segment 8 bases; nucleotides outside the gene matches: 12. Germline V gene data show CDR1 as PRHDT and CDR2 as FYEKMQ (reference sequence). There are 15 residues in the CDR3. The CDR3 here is CASSPPDRGSYGYTF. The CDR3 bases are TGTGCCAGCAGCCCCCCGGACAGGGGATCTTACGGCTACACCTTC.

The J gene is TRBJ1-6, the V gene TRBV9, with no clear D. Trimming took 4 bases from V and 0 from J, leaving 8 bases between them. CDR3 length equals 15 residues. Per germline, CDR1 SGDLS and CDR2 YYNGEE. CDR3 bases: TGTGCCAGCAGCCTGACTAGCTCCTATAATTCACCCCTCCACTTT. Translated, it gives CASSLTSSYNSPLHF.

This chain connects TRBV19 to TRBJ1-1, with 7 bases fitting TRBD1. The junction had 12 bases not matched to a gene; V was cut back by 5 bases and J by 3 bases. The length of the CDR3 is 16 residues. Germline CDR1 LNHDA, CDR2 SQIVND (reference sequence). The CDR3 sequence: CASSQSGGRGYTEAFF. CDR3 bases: TGTGCCAGTAGTCAATCAGGGGGGAGAGGGTACACTGAAGCTTTCTTT.

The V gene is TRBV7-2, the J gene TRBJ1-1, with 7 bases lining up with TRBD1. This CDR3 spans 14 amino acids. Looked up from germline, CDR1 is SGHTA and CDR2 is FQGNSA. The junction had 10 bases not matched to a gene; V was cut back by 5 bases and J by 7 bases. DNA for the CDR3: TGTGCCAGCAGCCCAACCGCGGGACAGCGTGAAGCTTTCTTT. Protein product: CASSPTAGQREAFF.

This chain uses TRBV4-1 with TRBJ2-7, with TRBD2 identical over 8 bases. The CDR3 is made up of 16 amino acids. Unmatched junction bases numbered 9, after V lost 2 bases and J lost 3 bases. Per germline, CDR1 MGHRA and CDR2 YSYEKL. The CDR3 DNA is TGCGCCAGCAGCCAACCCTTAGCGGGGATCCGCTACGAGCAGTACTTC. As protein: CASSQPLAGIRYEQYF.

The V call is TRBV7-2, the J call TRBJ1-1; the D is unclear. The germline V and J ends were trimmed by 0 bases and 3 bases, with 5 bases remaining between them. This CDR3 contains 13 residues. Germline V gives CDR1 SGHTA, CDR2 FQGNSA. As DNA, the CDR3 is TGTGCCAGCAGCTTAGCCGGCTACACTGAAGCTTTCTTT. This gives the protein CASSLAGYTEAFF. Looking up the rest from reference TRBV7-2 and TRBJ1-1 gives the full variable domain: GAGVSQSPSNKVTEKGKDVELRCDPISGHTALYWYRQSLGQGLEFLIYFQGNSAPDKSGLPSDRFSAERTGGSVSTLTIQRTQQEDSAVYLCASSLAGYTEAFFGQGTRLTVV.

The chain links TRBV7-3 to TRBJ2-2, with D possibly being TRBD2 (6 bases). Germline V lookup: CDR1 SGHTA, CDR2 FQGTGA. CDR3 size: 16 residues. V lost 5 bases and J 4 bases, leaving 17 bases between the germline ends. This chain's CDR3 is CASSPDPGGRTGELFF. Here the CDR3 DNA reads TGTGCCAGCAGCCCAGACCCCGGGGGTCGCACCGGGGAGCTGTTTTTT.

The chain's CDR3 is CASSSKNRDHEQYF. The CDR3 DNA sequence: TGTGCCAGCAGCTCCAAAAACAGGGACCACGAGCAGTACTTC. The genes are TRBV7-9 and TRBJ2-7; the D gene is possibly TRBD1 (6 bases). Germline-derived CDR1 and CDR2 are SEHNR and FQNEAQ (reference sequence). This CDR3 spans 14 amino acids. Trimming removed 4 bases at V and 5 bases at J, with 15 bases between.

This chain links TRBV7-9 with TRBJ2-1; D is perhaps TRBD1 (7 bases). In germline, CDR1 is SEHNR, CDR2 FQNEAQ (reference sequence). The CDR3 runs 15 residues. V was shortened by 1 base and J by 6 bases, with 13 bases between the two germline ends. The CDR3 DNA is TGTGCCAGCAGCTTAGGGGCAGGGGGGAGCAATGAGCAGTTCTTC. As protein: CASSLGAGGSNEQFF. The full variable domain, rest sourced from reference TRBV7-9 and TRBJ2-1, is DTGVSQNPRHKITKRGQNVTFRCDPISEHNRLYWYRQTLGQGPEFLTYFQNEAQLEKSRLLSDRFSAERPKGSFSTLEIQRTEQGDSAMYLCASSLGAGGSNEQFFGPGTRLTVL.

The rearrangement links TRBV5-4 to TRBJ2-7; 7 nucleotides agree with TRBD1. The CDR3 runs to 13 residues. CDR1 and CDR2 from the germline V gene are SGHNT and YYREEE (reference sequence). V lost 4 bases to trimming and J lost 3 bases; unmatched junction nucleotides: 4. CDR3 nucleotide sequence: TGTGCCAGCAGCCGACAGGGCTTCTACGAGCAGTACTTC. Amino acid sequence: CASSRQGFYEQYF.

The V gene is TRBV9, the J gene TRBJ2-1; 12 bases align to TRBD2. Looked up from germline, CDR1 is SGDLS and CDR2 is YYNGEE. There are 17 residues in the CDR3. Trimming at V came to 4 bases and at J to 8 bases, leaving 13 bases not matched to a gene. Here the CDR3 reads CASSPSPGTSGYYEQFF. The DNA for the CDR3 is TGTGCCAGCAGCCCGTCCCCCGGGACTAGCGGGTACTATGAGCAGTTCTTC.

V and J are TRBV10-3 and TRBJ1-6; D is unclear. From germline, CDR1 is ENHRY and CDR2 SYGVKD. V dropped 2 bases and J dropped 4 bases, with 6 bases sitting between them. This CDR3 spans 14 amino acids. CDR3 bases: TGTGCCATCAGTGAGACAGTTTATAATTCACCCCTCCACTTT. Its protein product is CAISETVYNSPLHF.

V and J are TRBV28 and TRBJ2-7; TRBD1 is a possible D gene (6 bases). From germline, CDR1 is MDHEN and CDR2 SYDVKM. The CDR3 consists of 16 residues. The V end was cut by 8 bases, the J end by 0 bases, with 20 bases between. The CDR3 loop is CASLSQGGQNSYEQYF. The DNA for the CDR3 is TGTGCCAGCCTCTCACAAGGGGGTCAAAACTCCTACGAGCAGTACTTC.

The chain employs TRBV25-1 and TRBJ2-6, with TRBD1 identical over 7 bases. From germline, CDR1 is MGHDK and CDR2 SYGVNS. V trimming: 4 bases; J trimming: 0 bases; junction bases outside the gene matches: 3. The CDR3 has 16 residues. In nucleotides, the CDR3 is TGTGCCAGCAGTGGTGGGACAGCCTCTGGGGCCAACGTCCTGACTTTC. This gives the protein CASSGGTASGANVLTF. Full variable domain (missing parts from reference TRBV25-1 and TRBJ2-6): EADIYQTPRYLVIGTGKKITLECSQTMGHDKMYWYQQDPGMELHLIHYSYGVNSTEKGDLSSESTVSRIRTEHFPLTLESARPSHTSQYLCASSGGTASGANVLTFGAGSRLTVL.

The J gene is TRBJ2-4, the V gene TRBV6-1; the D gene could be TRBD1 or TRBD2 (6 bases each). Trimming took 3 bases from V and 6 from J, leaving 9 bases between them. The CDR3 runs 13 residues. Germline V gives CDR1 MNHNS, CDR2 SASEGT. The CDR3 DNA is TGTGCCAGCAGTGAGAGGGGGGCAAACATTCAGTACTTC. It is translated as CASSERGANIQYF.

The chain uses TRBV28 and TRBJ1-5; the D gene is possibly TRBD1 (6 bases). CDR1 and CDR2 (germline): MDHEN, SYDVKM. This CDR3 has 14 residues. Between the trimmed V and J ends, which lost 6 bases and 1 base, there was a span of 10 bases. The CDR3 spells CASSRGMSNQPQHF. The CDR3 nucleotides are TGTGCCAGCAGCAGGGGTATGAGCAATCAGCCCCAGCATTTT. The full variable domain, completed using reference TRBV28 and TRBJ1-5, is DVKVTQSSRYLVKRTGEKVFLECVQDMDHENMFWYRQDPGLGLRLIYFSYDVKMKEKGDIPEGYSVSREKKERFSLILESASTNQTSMYLCASSRGMSNQPQHFGDGTRLSIL.

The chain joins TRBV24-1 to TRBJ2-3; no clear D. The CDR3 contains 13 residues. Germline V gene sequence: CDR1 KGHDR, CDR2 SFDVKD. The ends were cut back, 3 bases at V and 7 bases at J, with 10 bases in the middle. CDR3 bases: TGTGCCACCAGTGATCCCGTCCTGTATACGCAGTATTTT. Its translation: CATSDPVLYTQYF.

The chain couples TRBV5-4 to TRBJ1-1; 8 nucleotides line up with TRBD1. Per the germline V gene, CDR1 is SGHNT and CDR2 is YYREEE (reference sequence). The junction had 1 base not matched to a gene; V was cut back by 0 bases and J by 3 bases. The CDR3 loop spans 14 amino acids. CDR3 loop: CASSLDRGYTEAFF. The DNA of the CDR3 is TGTGCCAGCAGCTTGGACAGGGGGTACACTGAAGCTTTCTTT.

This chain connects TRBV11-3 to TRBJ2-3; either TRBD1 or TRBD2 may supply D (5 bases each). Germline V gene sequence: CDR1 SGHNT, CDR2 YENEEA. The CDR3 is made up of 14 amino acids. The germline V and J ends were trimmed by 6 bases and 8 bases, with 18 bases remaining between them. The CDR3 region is CASSSGPPMATQYF. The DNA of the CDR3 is TGTGCCAGCAGTTCGGGACCACCCATGGCTACGCAGTATTTT.

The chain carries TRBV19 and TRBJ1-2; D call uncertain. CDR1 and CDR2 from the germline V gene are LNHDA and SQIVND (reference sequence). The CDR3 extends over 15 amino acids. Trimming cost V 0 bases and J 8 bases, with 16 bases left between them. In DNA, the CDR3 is TGTGCCAGTAGTATAGATGATCGGGCCCGGCGGGGCTACACCTTC. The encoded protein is CASSIDDRARRGYTF.

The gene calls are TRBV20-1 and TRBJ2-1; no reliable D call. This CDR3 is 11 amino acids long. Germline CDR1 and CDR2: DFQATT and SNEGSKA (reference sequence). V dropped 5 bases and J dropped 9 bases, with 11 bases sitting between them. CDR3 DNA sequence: TGCAGTGCTGACCGAATAGGTGAGCAGTTCTTC. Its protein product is CSADRIGEQFF.

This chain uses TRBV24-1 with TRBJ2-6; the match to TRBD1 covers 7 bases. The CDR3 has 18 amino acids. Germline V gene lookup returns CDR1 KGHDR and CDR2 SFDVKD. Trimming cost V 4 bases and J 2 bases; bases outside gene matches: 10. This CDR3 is CATSDAKTGFAGANVLTF. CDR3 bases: TGTGCCACCAGTGACGCCAAGACAGGGTTTGCTGGGGCCAACGTCCTGACTTTC.